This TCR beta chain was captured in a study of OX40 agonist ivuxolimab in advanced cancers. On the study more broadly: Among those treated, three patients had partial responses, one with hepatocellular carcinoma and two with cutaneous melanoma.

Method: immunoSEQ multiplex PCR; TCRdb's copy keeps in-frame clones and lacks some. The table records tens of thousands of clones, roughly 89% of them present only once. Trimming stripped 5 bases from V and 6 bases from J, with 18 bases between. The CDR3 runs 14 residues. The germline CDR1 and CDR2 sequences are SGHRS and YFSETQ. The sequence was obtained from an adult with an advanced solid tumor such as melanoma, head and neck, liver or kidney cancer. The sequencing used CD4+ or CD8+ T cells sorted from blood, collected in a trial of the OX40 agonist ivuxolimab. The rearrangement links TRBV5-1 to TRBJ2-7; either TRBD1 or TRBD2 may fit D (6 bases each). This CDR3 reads CASSKDGRGVEQYF. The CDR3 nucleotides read TGCGCCAGCAGTAAGGACGGAAGGGGGGTCGAGCAGTACTTC.